The rows below give T cell receptor beta chains drawn from one sample of a study of T cells in Graves' hyperthyroidism and ophthalmopathy. TCRdb called the multiplex PCR reads again in MiXCR, with one record for every CDR3 protein. The profile shows 300,000 or so distinct CDR3 sequences, 16% of them singletons. The sample consisted of blood. The receptor set was obtained from a man aged 25 to 45 with Graves' hyperthyroidism. Each CDR3 is given with its conserved first and last residue. The order of the fields is clone size, J gene, V gene, D gene, CDR3 DNA, CDR3 protein. A D gene is named only where the DNA matches it firmly. Size is stated for part of the rows, as once, few or many counts, or as a class when the clone is expanded.

clone size: once
J gene: TRBJ1-4
V gene: TRBV6-5
D gene: .
CDR3 DNA: TGTGCCAGCAGTTACACAACAAAGGGGGAAAAACTGTTTTTT
CDR3 protein: CASSYTTKGEKLFF

clone size: .
J gene: TRBJ1-1
V gene: TRBV18
D gene: .
CDR3 DNA: TGTGCCAGCTCACCACCCAACCGGGGCCAAAACACTGAAGCTTTCTTT
CDR3 protein: CASSPPNRGQNTEAFF

clone size: few
J gene: TRBJ2-2
V gene: TRBV27
D gene: TRBD2
CDR3 DNA: TGTGCCAGCAGTTTATCTGGGACTAGCGCGAACACCGGGGAGCTGTTTTTT
CDR3 protein: CASSLSGTSANTGELFF

clone size: many
J gene: TRBJ2-2
V gene: TRBV11-2
D gene: .
CDR3 DNA: TGTGCCAGCAGCCTAGGGGACACCGGGGAGCTGTTTTTT
CDR3 protein: CASSLGDTGELFF

clone size: .
J gene: TRBJ2-3
V gene: TRBV29-1
D gene: .
CDR3 DNA: TGCAGCGCTCCCCTTAACACAGATACGCAGTATTTT
CDR3 protein: CSAPLNTDTQYF

clone size: many
J gene: TRBJ2-3
V gene: TRBV13
D gene: .
CDR3 DNA: TGTGCCAGCAGCGCGGGGGGGACAGGGGTCGATACGCAGTATTTT
CDR3 protein: CASSAGGTGVDTQYF

clone size: .
J gene: TRBJ1-5
V gene: TRBV7-8
D gene: .
CDR3 DNA: TGTGCCAGCAGCTTAGTCGTAGTCAGTTCGCCCCAGCATTTT
CDR3 protein: CASSLVVVSSPQHF

clone size: many
J gene: TRBJ2-3
V gene: TRBV28
D gene: TRBD2
CDR3 DNA: TGTGCCAGCAACCCAGGTAGCGGGAGGGCGGGGAGAGATACGCAGTATTTT
CDR3 protein: CASNPGSGRAGRDTQYF

clone size: few
J gene: TRBJ1-2
V gene: TRBV5-1
D gene: .
CDR3 DNA: TGCGCCAGCAGCCCCGGGCCCACAGAAAACTATGGCTACACCTTC
CDR3 protein: CASSPGPTENYGYTF

clone size: few
J gene: TRBJ2-5
V gene: TRBV7-8
D gene: .
CDR3 DNA: TGTGCCAGCAGCTCCCACCGGGTAGGAGAGACCCAGTACTTC
CDR3 protein: CASSSHRVGETQYF

clone size: few
J gene: TRBJ2-1
V gene: TRBV4-1
D gene: .
CDR3 DNA: TGCGCCAGCAGCCAAAGTCGGGAGCAGTTCTTC
CDR3 protein: CASSQSREQFF

clone size: many
J gene: TRBJ1-1
V gene: TRBV11-2
D gene: TRBD1
CDR3 DNA: TGTGCCAGCAGCACCCGGTCGAACAGGGGTATCACTGAAGCTTTCTTT
CDR3 protein: CASSTRSNRGITEAFF

clone size: many
J gene: TRBJ1-2
V gene: TRBV3-1
D gene: .
CDR3 DNA: TGTGCCAGCAGCCTACAGGGAGCCTATGGCTACACCTTC
CDR3 protein: CASSLQGAYGYTF

clone size: many
J gene: TRBJ2-7
V gene: TRBV2
D gene: .
CDR3 DNA: TGTGCCAGCAGTGGGGTCGCCGAATCCGGCGAGCAGTACTTC
CDR3 protein: CASSGVAESGEQYF

clone size: many
J gene: TRBJ2-1
V gene: TRBV2
D gene: TRBD2
CDR3 DNA: TGTGCCAGCAGTGAGGCTAGCGGGATCTACAATGAGCAGTTCTTC
CDR3 protein: CASSEASGIYNEQFF

clone size: .
J gene: TRBJ2-2
V gene: TRBV16
D gene: .
CDR3 DNA: TGTGCCAGCACCAGCCGAGGAGAGACCGGGGAGCTGTTTTTT
CDR3 protein: CASTSRGETGELFF

clone size: few
J gene: TRBJ2-1
V gene: TRBV5-1
D gene: TRBD2
CDR3 DNA: TGCGCCAGCAGCTGGACCGGACCCACTAGCGGTGAACAGTTCTTC
CDR3 protein: CASSWTGPTSGEQFF

clone size: .
J gene: TRBJ2-1
V gene: TRBV27
D gene: .
CDR3 DNA: TGTGCCAGCAGTTTATTGGACCCCTACAGTGAGCAGTTCTTC
CDR3 protein: CASSLLDPYSEQFF

clone size: .
J gene: TRBJ1-6
V gene: TRBV6-6
D gene: .
CDR3 DNA: TGTGCCAGCAGTTACCCCCCGCGCGGGGGGGCCTCCTCACCCCTCCACTTT
CDR3 protein: CASSYPPRGGASSPLHF

clone size: few
J gene: TRBJ2-1
V gene: TRBV11-3
D gene: TRBD1
CDR3 DNA: TGTGCCAGCAGCTTCGACAGGGACTACAATGAGCAGTTCTTC
CDR3 protein: CASSFDRDYNEQFF

clone size: .
J gene: TRBJ1-1
V gene: TRBV6-1
D gene: TRBD1
CDR3 DNA: TGTGCCAGCAGTCCCCGGACAGGTTCGAACACTGAAGCTTTCTTT
CDR3 protein: CASSPRTGSNTEAFF

clone size: few
J gene: TRBJ2-1
V gene: TRBV10-1
D gene: .
CDR3 DNA: TGCGTCAGTACCGGGAGCTCCTACAATGAGCAGTTCTTC
CDR3 protein: CVSTGSSYNEQFF

clone size: many
J gene: TRBJ2-2
V gene: TRBV10-3
D gene: .
CDR3 DNA: TGTGCCGCGCAGCAGGGGTCCCCAACCGGGGAGCTGTTTTTT
CDR3 protein: CAAQQGSPTGELFF

clone size: many
J gene: TRBJ1-1
V gene: TRBV5-1
D gene: .
CDR3 DNA: TGCGCCAGCAGGCCGGGAGTTCAGGACGGGACTGAAGCTTTCTTT
CDR3 protein: CASRPGVQDGTEAFF

clone size: .
J gene: TRBJ1-2
V gene: TRBV7-6
D gene: TRBD1
CDR3 DNA: TGTGCCAGCAGCCGGGAGCCGGGACAGGGCTATGGCTACACCTTC
CDR3 protein: CASSREPGQGYGYTF

clone size: .
J gene: TRBJ2-7
V gene: TRBV7-6
D gene: .
CDR3 DNA: TGTGCCAGCAGCTTCCAGCTCCGAGGTCCAGCCTACGAGCAGTACTTC
CDR3 protein: CASSFQLRGPAYEQYF

clone size: many
J gene: TRBJ1-1
V gene: TRBV5-1
D gene: TRBD1
CDR3 DNA: TGCGCCAGCAGCTTGGTCGGGACAGGGACCACTGAAGCTTTCTTT
CDR3 protein: CASSLVGTGTTEAFF

clone size: many
J gene: TRBJ1-1
V gene: TRBV5-1
D gene: .
CDR3 DNA: TGCGCCAGCAGCCAATCAGGACGGAACACTGAAGCTTTCTTT
CDR3 protein: CASSQSGRNTEAFF

clone size: many
J gene: TRBJ2-1
V gene: TRBV6-1
D gene: TRBD2
CDR3 DNA: TGTGCCAGCAGCCGGAGCGGGAGGCGGGTAAATGAGCAGTTCTTC
CDR3 protein: CASSRSGRRVNEQFF

clone size: few
J gene: TRBJ2-3
V gene: TRBV7-3
D gene: TRBD2
CDR3 DNA: TGTGCCAGCAGCTTAGGCCGAGCGGGGGGGGATACGCAGTATTTT
CDR3 protein: CASSLGRAGGDTQYF

clone size: many
J gene: TRBJ2-1
V gene: TRBV5-5
D gene: TRBD2
CDR3 DNA: TGTGCCAGCAGCTTGGTCAGACTAGCGGGAGCGTTGGATGAGCAGTTCTTC
CDR3 protein: CASSLVRLAGALDEQFF

clone size: .
J gene: TRBJ2-2
V gene: TRBV11-3
D gene: .
CDR3 DNA: TGTGCCAGCAGCTTAACCCCGGCCACCGGGGAGCTGTTTTTT
CDR3 protein: CASSLTPATGELFF

clone size: .
J gene: TRBJ1-1
V gene: TRBV28
D gene: TRBD1
CDR3 DNA: TGTGCCAGCCCAGGGGGCACTGAAGCTTTCTTT
CDR3 protein: CASPGGTEAFF

clone size: many
J gene: TRBJ2-1
V gene: TRBV19
D gene: .
CDR3 DNA: TGTGCCAGTAGTATCTACCCCTCGGGACTGGCTTTCTACAATGAGCAGTTCTTC
CDR3 protein: CASSIYPSGLAFYNEQFF

clone size: many
J gene: TRBJ2-7
V gene: TRBV2
D gene: .
CDR3 DNA: TGTGCCAGCAGTGAGCAGGGTATATCCTACGAGCAGTACTTC
CDR3 protein: CASSEQGISYEQYF

clone size: many
J gene: TRBJ2-4
V gene: TRBV12-3/TRBV12-4
D gene: TRBD2
CDR3 DNA: TGTGCCAGCAGGTTCGGGGAGGGTGCCAAAAACATTCAGTACTTC
CDR3 protein: CASRFGEGAKNIQYF

clone size: many
J gene: TRBJ1-1
V gene: TRBV24-1
D gene: .
CDR3 DNA: TGTGCCACCAGTGTGGGCGGTGGGGAAAACACTGAAGCTTTCTTT
CDR3 protein: CATSVGGGENTEAFF

clone size: .
J gene: TRBJ2-7
V gene: TRBV5-1
D gene: TRBD2
CDR3 DNA: TGCGCCAGCAGCTTGGGACTAGCGGAGAGCTCCTACGAGCAGTACTTC
CDR3 protein: CASSLGLAESSYEQYF

clone size: .
J gene: TRBJ2-6
V gene: TRBV5-1
D gene: .
CDR3 DNA: TGCGCCATCCGCGGTACTGGGGCCAACGTCCTGACTTTC
CDR3 protein: CAIRGTGANVLTF

clone size: many
J gene: TRBJ2-7
V gene: TRBV2
D gene: .
CDR3 DNA: TGTGCCAGCAGGGCAGACCTGGGAGCCTACGAGCAGTACTTC
CDR3 protein: CASRADLGAYEQYF

clone size: many
J gene: TRBJ2-7
V gene: TRBV12-5
D gene: .
CDR3 DNA: TGTGCTAGTGGTTTGACCCTCGGACGGGACCCGGGAGAGCAGTACTTC
CDR3 protein: CASGLTLGRDPGEQYF